Below, 6 T cell receptor beta chains from the same sample are listed, as sequenced in a study of blood T cells in healthy people across ages. Together with a sample-barcoded 5' primer, a J-beta primer mix was included in a second PCR lasting 7 to 11 cycles. Each CDR3 protein gets one entry after TCRdb re-called the 5' RACE reads with MiXCR. The data hold 650,000 to 950,000 distinct CDR3 sequences, with 40% to 50% observed a single time. Sequencing used blood. Receptor source: a man aged 60 to 75 in good health.

The rearrangement links TRBV13 to TRBJ2-7; either TRBD1 or TRBD2 may supply D (5 bases each). The CDR3 has 15 residues. The germline V gene has CDR1 PRHDT and CDR2 FYEKMQ (reference sequence). Trimming took 6 bases from V and 0 from J, leaving 15 bases between them. The CDR3 DNA reads TGTGCCAGCAGGCTTTTCGGGGACGGCTCCTACGAGCAGTACTTC. Translation: CASRLFGDGSYEQYF.

The chain joins TRBV20-1 to TRBJ2-3; 7 bases agree with TRBD2. In germline, CDR1 is DFQATT, CDR2 SNEGSKA (reference sequence). V dropped 3 bases and J dropped 1; count of bases not matched to a gene: 4. The CDR3 sequence is 14 residues long. The CDR3 DNA is TGCAGTGCTAGTGGCGGGGGTGGCACAGATACGCAGTATTTT. Protein: CSASGGGGTDTQYF.

This sequence joins TRBV20-1 and TRBJ2-3, with 13 bases identical to TRBD2. This CDR3 comprises 17 residues. Germline-derived CDR1 and CDR2 are DFQATT and SNEGSKA (reference sequence). With 2 bases clipped from V and 6 bases from J, the junction kept 11 bases outside the gene matches. CDR3 in amino acids: CSARSRRGLAGWDTQYF. CDR3 DNA: TGCAGTGCTAGATCCCGACGGGGACTAGCGGGGTGGGATACGCAGTATTTT.

The table lists this clonotype with a few counts. The gene calls are TRBV6-6 and TRBJ1-1; no clear D. Germline CDR1 reads MNHNY; CDR2 reads SVGAGI (reference sequence). The CDR3 is 13 amino acids. Trimming stripped 6 bases from V and 0 bases from J, with 8 bases between. CDR3 protein: CASRSDLNTEAFF. In nucleotides, the CDR3 is TGTGCCAGCAGGTCAGACTTGAACACTGAAGCTTTCTTT.

With regard to this clonotype: A much larger clone differs from this one at a single base, so this may be a read error. The chain joins TRBV5-6 to TRBJ2-7, with TRBD1 matching 8 bases. Germline lookup yields CDR1 SGHDT and CDR2 YYEEEE. The CDR3 sequence is 18 residues long. With 4 bases clipped from V and 4 bases from J, the junction kept 19 bases outside the gene matches. CDR3 sequence (DNA): TGTGCCAGCAGCCCGGGACAGGTCTTGGTCCTTGATCCTTACGAGCAGTACTTC. Its translation: CASSPGQVLVLDPYEQYF.

V and J are TRBV28 and TRBJ1-1; weak D call: TRBD1 (6 bases). Germline V lookup: CDR1 MDHEN, CDR2 SYDVKM. Trimming cost V 4 bases and J 6 bases, with 15 bases left between them. CDR3 size: 14 residues. The CDR3 region has the DNA TGTGCCAGCAGTTGGGCGGGGGCGGGTTCTGAAGCTTTCTTT. Protein product: CASSWAGAGSEAFF. Full variable domain (outside the CDR3, taken from reference TRBV28 and TRBJ1-1): DVKVTQSSRYLVKRTGEKVFLECVQDMDHENMFWYRQDPGLGLRLIYFSYDVKMKEKGDIPEGYSVSREKKERFSLILESASTNQTSMYLCASSWAGAGSEAFFGQGTRLTVV.